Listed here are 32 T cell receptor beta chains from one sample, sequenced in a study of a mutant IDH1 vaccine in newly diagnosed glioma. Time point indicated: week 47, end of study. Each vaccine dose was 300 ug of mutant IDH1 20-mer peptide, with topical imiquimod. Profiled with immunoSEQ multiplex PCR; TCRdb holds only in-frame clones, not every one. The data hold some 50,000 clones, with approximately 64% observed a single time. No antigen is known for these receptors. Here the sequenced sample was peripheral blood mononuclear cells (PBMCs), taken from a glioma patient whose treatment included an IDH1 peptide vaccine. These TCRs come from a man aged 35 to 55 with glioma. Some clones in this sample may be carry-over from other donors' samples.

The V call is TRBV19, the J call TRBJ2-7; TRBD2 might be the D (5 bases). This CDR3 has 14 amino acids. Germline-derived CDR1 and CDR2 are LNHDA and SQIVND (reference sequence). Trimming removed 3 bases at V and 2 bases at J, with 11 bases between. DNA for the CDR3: TGTGCCAGTAGTATCGGGGTCAACACCTACGAGCAGTACTTC. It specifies CASSIGVNTYEQYF.

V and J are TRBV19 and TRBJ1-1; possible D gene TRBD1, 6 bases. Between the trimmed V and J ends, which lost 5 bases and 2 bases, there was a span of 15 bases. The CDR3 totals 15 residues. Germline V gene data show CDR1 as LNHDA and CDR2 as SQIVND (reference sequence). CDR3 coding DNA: TGTGCCAGTAGTCCGATAGGACAGAGAAACACTGAAGCTTTCTTT. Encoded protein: CASSPIGQRNTEAFF.

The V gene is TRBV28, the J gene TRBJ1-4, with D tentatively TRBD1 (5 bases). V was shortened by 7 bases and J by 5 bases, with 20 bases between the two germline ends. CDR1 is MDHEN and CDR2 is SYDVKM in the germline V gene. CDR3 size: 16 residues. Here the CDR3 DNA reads TGTGCCAGCACCGCATGGGGGGTTAAGGGAAATGAAAAACTGTTTTTT. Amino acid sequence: CASTAWGVKGNEKLFF.

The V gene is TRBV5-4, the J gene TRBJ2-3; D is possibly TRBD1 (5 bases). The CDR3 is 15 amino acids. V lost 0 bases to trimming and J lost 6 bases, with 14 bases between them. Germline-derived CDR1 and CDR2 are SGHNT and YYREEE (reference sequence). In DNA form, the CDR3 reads TGTGCCAGCAGCTTGGGACTCCAGGGTGGTGATACGCAGTATTTT. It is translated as CASSLGLQGGDTQYF.

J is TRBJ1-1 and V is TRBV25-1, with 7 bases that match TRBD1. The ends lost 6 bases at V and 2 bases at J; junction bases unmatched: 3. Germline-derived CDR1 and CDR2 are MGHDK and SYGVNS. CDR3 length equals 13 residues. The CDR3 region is CASSRGRNTEAFF. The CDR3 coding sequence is TGTGCCAGCAGCAGGGGGAGAAACACTGAAGCTTTCTTT.

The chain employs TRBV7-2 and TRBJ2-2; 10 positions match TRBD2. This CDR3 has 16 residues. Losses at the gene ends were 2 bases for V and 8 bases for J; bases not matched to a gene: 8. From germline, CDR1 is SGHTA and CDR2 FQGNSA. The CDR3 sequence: CASSLRQRGGPGELFF. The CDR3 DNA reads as TGTGCCAGCAGCTTAAGGCAGCGGGGGGGCCCTGGGGAGCTGTTTTTT.

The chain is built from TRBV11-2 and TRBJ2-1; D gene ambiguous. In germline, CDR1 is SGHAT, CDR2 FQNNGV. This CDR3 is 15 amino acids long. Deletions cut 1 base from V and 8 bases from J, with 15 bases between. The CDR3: CASSLGLMDRDEQFF. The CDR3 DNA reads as TGTGCCAGCAGCTTAGGGCTAATGGATAGGGATGAGCAGTTCTTC.

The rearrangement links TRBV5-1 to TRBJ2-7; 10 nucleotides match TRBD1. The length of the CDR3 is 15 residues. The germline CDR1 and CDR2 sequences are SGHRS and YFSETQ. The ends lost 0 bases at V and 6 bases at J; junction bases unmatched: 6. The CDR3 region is CASSLEPGQGTEQYF. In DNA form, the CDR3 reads TGCGCCAGCAGCTTGGAACCGGGACAGGGGACCGAGCAGTACTTC.

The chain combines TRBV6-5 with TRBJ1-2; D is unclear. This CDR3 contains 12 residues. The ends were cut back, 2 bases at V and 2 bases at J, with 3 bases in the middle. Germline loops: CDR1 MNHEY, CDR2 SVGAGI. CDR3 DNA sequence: TGTGCCAGCAGTTACGACAACTATGGCTACACCTTC. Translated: CASSYDNYGYTF.

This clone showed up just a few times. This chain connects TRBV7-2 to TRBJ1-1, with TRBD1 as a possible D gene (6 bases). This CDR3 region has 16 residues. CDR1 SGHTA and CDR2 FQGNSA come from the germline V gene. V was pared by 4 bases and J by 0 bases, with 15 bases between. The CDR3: CASSSPFGQLNTEAFF. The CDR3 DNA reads TGTGCCAGCAGCTCCCCGTTCGGACAGCTGAACACTGAAGCTTTCTTT.

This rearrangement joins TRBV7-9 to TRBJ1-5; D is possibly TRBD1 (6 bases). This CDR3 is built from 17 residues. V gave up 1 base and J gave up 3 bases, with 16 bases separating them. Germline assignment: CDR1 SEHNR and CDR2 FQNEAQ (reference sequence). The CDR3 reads CASSLVQGMEYNQPQHF. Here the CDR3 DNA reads TGTGCCAGCAGCTTAGTACAGGGAATGGAGTACAATCAGCCCCAGCATTTT.

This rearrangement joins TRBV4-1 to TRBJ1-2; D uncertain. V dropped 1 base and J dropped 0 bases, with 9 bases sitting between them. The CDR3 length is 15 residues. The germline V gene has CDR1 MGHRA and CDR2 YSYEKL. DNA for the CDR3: TGCGCCAGCAGCCAAGGTACATCCCCTAACTATGGCTACACCTTC. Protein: CASSQGTSPNYGYTF.

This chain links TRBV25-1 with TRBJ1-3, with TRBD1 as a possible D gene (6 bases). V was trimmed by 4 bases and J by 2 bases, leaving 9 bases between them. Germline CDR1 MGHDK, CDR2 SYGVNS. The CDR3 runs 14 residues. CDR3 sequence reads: CASSVAGAGNTIYF. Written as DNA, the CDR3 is TGTGCCAGCAGTGTCGCAGGGGCTGGAAACACCATATATTTT.

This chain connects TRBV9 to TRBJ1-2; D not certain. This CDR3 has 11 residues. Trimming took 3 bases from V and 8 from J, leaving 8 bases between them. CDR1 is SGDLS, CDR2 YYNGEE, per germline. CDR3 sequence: CASSDRTGYTF. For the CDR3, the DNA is TGTGCCAGCAGCGATAGGACGGGCTACACCTTC.

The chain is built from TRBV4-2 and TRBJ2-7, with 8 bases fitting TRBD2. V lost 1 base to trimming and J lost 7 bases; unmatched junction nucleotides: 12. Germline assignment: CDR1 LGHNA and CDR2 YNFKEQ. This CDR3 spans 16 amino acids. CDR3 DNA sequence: TGTGCCAGCAGCCAAGTATCCGGGACTAGTTCTGAAGAGCAGTACTTC. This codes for CASSQVSGTSSEEQYF.

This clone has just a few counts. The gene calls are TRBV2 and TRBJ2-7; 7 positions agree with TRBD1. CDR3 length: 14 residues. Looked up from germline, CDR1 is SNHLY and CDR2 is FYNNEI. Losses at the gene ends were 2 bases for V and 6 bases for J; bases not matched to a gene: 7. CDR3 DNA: TGTGCCAGCAGTGAACGACAGGGTAGTTCCGAGCAGTACTTC. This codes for CASSERQGSSEQYF.

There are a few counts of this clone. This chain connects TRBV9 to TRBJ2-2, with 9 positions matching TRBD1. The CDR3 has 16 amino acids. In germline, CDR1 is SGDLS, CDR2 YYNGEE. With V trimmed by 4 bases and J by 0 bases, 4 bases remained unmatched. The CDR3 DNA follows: TGTGCCAGCAGCAGGACAGGGGCCCCGAACACCGGGGAGCTGTTTTTT. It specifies CASSRTGAPNTGELFF.

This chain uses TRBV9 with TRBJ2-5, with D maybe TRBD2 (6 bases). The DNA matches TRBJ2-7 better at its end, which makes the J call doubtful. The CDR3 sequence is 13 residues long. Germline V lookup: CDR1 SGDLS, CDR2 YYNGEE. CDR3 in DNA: TGTGCCAGCAGCGCCGGGGGAAACTACGAGCAGTACTTC. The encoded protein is CASSAGGNYEQYF.

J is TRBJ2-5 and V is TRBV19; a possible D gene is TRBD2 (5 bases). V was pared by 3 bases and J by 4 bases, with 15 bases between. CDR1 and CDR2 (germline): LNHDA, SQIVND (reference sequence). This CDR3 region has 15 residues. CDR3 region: CASSIRQPGGETQYF. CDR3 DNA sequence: TGTGCCAGTAGTATTAGGCAGCCCGGAGGAGAGACCCAGTACTTC.

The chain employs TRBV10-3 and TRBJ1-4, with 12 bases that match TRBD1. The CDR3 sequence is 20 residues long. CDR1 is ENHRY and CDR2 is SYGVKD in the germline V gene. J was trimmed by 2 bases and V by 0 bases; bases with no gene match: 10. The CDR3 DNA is TGTGCCATCAGTGAGTCCCCGGGACAGGGGGCGGTGAGGACTAATGAAAAACTGTTTTTT. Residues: CAISESPGQGAVRTNEKLFF.

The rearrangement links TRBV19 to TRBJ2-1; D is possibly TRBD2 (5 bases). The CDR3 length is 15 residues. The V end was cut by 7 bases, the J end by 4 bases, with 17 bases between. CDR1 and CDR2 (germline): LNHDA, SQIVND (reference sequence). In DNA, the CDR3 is TGTGCCAGTACGGGTGTCGGCGGGCCGTACAATGAGCAGTTCTTC. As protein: CASTGVGGPYNEQFF.

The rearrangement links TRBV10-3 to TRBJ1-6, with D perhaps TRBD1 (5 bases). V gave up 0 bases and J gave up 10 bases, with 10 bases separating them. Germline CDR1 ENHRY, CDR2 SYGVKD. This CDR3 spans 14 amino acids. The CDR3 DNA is TGTGCCATCAGTGAGTCAGGGGACCGATCACCCCTCCACTTT. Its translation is CAISESGDRSPLHF.

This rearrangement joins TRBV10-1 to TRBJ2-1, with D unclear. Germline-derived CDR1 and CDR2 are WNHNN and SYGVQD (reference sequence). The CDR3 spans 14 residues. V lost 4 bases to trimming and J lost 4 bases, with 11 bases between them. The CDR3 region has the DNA TGCGCCAGCAGTGGAGGAACAGAATACAATGAGCAGTTCTTC. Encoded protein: CASSGGTEYNEQFF.

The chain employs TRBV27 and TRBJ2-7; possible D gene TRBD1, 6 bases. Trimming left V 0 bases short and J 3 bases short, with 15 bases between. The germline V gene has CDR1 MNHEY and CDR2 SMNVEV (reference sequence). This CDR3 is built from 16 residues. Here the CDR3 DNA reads TGTGCCAGCAGTTTATCTTTGGGTGACAGGTTCTACGAGCAGTACTTC. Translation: CASSLSLGDRFYEQYF.

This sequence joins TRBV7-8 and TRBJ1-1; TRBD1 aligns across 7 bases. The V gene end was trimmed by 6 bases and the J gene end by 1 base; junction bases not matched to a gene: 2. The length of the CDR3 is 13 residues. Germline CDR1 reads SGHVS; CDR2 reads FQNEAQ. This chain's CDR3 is CASRGQPNTEAFF. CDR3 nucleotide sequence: TGTGCCAGCAGGGGACAGCCGAACACTGAAGCTTTCTTT.

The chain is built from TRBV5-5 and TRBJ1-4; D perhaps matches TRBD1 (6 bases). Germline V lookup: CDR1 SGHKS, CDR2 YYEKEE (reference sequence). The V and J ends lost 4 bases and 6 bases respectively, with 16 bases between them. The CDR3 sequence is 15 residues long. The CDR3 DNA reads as TGTGCCAGCAGCGTAAGGGGGGGGCAGGATGAAAAACTGTTTTTT. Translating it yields CASSVRGGQDEKLFF. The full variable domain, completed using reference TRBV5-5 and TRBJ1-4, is DAGVTQSPTHLIKTRGQQVTLRCSPISGHKSVSWYQQVLGQGPQFIFQYYEKEERGRGNFPDRFSARQFPNYSSELNVNALLLGDSALYLCASSVRGGQDEKLFFGSGTQLSVL.

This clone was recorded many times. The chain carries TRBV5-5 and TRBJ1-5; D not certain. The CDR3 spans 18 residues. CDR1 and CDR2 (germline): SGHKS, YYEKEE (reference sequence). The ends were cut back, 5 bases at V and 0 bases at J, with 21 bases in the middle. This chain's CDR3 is CASSYRPPAQNSNQPQHF. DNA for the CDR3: TGTGCCAGCAGTTATCGACCCCCGGCACAGAATAGCAATCAGCCCCAGCATTTT. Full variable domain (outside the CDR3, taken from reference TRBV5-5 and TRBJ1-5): DAGVTQSPTHLIKTRGQQVTLRCSPISGHKSVSWYQQVLGQGPQFIFQYYEKEERGRGNFPDRFSARQFPNYSSELNVNALLLGDSALYLCASSYRPPAQNSNQPQHFGDGTRLSIL.

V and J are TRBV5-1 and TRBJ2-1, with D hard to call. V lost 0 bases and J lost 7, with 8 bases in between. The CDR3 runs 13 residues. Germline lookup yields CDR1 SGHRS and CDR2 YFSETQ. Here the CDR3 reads CASSLGRDNEQFF. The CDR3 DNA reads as TGCGCCAGCAGCTTGGGGAGAGATAATGAGCAGTTCTTC.

CDR3 coding DNA: TGTGCCAGCAGCTTGTTGAGTGGGGCCGGAACTGAAGCTTTCTTT. Amino acids: CASSLLSGAGTEAFF. The genes are TRBV5-6 and TRBJ1-1, with D tentatively TRBD1 (5 bases). CDR1 is SGHDT and CDR2 is YYEEEE in the germline V gene. Trimming cost V 1 base and J 5 bases, with 15 bases left between them. The CDR3 loop spans 15 amino acids.

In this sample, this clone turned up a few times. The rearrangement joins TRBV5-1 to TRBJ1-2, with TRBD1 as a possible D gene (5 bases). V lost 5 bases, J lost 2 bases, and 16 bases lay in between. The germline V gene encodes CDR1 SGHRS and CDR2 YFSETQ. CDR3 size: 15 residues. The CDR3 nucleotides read TGCGCCAGCAGTGCGACAGACACCCTAAACTATGGCTACACCTTC. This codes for CASSATDTLNYGYTF.

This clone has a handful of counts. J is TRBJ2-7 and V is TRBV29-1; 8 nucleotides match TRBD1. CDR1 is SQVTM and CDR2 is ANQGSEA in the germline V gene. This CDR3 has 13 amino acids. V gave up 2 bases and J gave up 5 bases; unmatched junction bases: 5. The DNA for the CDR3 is TGCAGCGTTGAAAGAGACAGGGGCAACGAGCAGTACTTC. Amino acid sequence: CSVERDRGNEQYF.

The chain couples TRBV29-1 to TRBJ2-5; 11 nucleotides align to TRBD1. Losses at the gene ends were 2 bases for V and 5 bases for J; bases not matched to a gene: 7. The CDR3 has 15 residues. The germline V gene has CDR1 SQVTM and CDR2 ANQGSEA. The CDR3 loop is CSVETDRGLGETQYF. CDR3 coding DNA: TGCAGCGTTGAAACGGACAGGGGGCTTGGGGAGACCCAGTACTTC.